These T cell receptor beta chains were read from a single sample in a study of blood T cell repertoires in COVID-19. The data were produced by immunoSEQ multiplex PCR, yet TCRdb's version contains in-frame clones alone and is incomplete. The sample shows about 140,000 clones, around 86% of them seen only once. Sequencing used PBMCs or T cells enriched from blood (not recorded which). All receptors derive from a man aged 50 to 59 who had recovered from COVID-19. CDR3s include the opening cysteine and the closing phenylalanine or tryptophan. The order of the fields is clone size, J gene, V gene, CDR3 protein. Part of the rows lack a size; the others show once, few, many or a class for expanded clones.

abundance: NA
j_gene: TRBJ2-7
v_gene: TRBV28
CDR3aa: CASAPGLAGRYEQYF

abundance: NA
j_gene: TRBJ1-4
v_gene: TRBV7-2
CDR3aa: CASSADRGAEKLFF

abundance: NA
j_gene: TRBJ1-5
v_gene: TRBV19
CDR3aa: CASSQPGTGVNQPQHF

abundance: NA
j_gene: TRBJ1-4
v_gene: TRBV21-1
CDR3aa: CASRAGETDEKLFF

abundance: NA
j_gene: TRBJ2-3
v_gene: TRBV7-3
CDR3aa: CASSFSPSTDTQYF

abundance: once
j_gene: TRBJ1-4
v_gene: TRBV23-1
CDR3aa: CASSHSGTTEKLFF

abundance: NA
j_gene: TRBJ1-2
v_gene: TRBV5-4
CDR3aa: CASRFWDRDVGYTF

abundance: NA
j_gene: TRBJ2-7
v_gene: TRBV7-6
CDR3aa: CASSLAAGTVPYEQYF

abundance: once
j_gene: TRBJ1-6
v_gene: TRBV6-5
CDR3aa: CASSYREGSYSPLHF

abundance: NA
j_gene: TRBJ2-3
v_gene: TRBV6-6
CDR3aa: CASSTPQGGRGDTQYF

abundance: NA
j_gene: TRBJ2-2
v_gene: TRBV11-2
CDR3aa: CASSSGLAGGRELFF

abundance: once
j_gene: TRBJ2-7
v_gene: TRBV4-1
CDR3aa: CASSRGTSGGYEQYF

abundance: NA
j_gene: TRBJ1-5
v_gene: TRBV7-9
CDR3aa: CASSLGGVNQPQHF

abundance: NA
j_gene: TRBJ2-7
v_gene: TRBV6-5
CDR3aa: CASSPGTSGRHEQYF

abundance: once
j_gene: TRBJ1-3
v_gene: TRBV25-1
CDR3aa: CASSGLQGCRNTIYF

abundance: once
j_gene: TRBJ1-2
v_gene: TRBV5-6
CDR3aa: CASSWGRGRGYGYTF

abundance: NA
j_gene: TRBJ1-6
v_gene: TRBV7-9
CDR3aa: CASSLTGAGSPLHF

abundance: once
j_gene: TRBJ1-3
v_gene: TRBV5-6
CDR3aa: CASSLAGTGAVGNTIYF

abundance: NA
j_gene: TRBJ1-4
v_gene: TRBV4-3
CDR3aa: CASSQDLSGSSPSEKLFF

abundance: NA
j_gene: TRBJ1-1
v_gene: TRBV7-8
CDR3aa: CASSLEGGGWNTEAFF

abundance: NA
j_gene: TRBJ2-5
v_gene: TRBV11-2
CDR3aa: CASSRKGAPVETQYF

abundance: NA
j_gene: TRBJ2-2
v_gene: TRBV24-1
CDR3aa: CATSDPGKANTGELFF

abundance: once
j_gene: TRBJ1-2
v_gene: TRBV6-5
CDR3aa: CASRSWDTHNYGYTF

abundance: few
j_gene: TRBJ1-6
v_gene: TRBV6-5
CDR3aa: CASSWTGRNSPLHF

abundance: NA
j_gene: TRBJ1-3
v_gene: TRBV30
CDR3aa: CAFKTGAGNTIYF

abundance: once
j_gene: TRBJ2-2
v_gene: TRBV24-1
CDR3aa: CATSDLSTESGELFF

abundance: NA
j_gene: TRBJ1-1
v_gene: TRBV19
CDR3aa: CASGSPETGMNTEAFF

abundance: once
j_gene: TRBJ1-4
v_gene: TRBV11-2
CDR3aa: CASTFSPNEKLFF

abundance: NA
j_gene: TRBJ2-5
v_gene: TRBV2
CDR3aa: CASSADLRGTQYF

abundance: NA
j_gene: TRBJ2-6
v_gene: TRBV3-1/TRBV3-2
CDR3aa: CASSPRLQGDSGANVLTF

abundance: once
j_gene: TRBJ1-4
v_gene: TRBV18
CDR3aa: CASSNRQGGPNEKLFF

abundance: NA
j_gene: TRBJ2-1
v_gene: TRBV11-2
CDR3aa: CASSLLSGRAQNEQFF

abundance: NA
j_gene: TRBJ2-1
v_gene: TRBV19
CDR3aa: CASNKGGSYNEQFF

abundance: NA
j_gene: TRBJ1-1
v_gene: TRBV7-2
CDR3aa: CASSPNILNMKTEAFF

abundance: NA
j_gene: TRBJ2-7
v_gene: TRBV7-9
CDR3aa: CASSSPPTGSYEQYF

abundance: NA
j_gene: TRBJ2-5
v_gene: TRBV4-2
CDR3aa: CASSPTRDSQETQYF

abundance: NA
j_gene: TRBJ1-1
v_gene: TRBV24-1
CDR3aa: CATSGGTAVNTEAFF

abundance: NA
j_gene: TRBJ2-7
v_gene: TRBV10-3
CDR3aa: CAISEGLAGYEQYF

abundance: NA
j_gene: TRBJ1-5
v_gene: TRBV2
CDR3aa: CASSGQGAGQPQHF

abundance: once
j_gene: TRBJ1-2
v_gene: TRBV20-1
CDR3aa: CSAGQGDGYTF

abundance: NA
j_gene: TRBJ2-1
v_gene: TRBV7-2
CDR3aa: CASSLSGQGAAYNEQFF

abundance: once
j_gene: TRBJ1-1
v_gene: TRBV27
CDR3aa: CASSLYGGYTEAFF